This TCR beta chain emerged from a study of T-cell reconstitution after alpha-beta-depleted transplantation in children. Overall study results and limits: The origin of alpha-beta T cells about two months after transplant was reportedly several hundred expanded graft clones.

CDR1 is WSHSY, CDR2 SAAADI, per germline. The length of the CDR3 is 15 residues. V was pared by 2 bases and J by 2 bases, with 10 bases between. The library targeted TCRbeta and was prepared with unique molecular identifiers. Each CDR3 protein gets one entry after TCRdb re-called the PCR reads with MiXCR. The profile shows 600,000 to 800,000 distinct CDR3 sequences, about 12% of them singletons. This clonotype occurred many times. Its specificity is not known. This clonotype was obtained from a girl aged 2 to 10 with congenital amegakaryocytic thrombocytopenia, due to receive a stem cell transplant. The sample consisted of PBMCs, taken before TCRalphabeta/CD19-depleted stem cell transplant. The rearrangement links TRBV10-2 to TRBJ2-1; D may be TRBD2 (6 bases). This CDR3 reads CASSERDFTYNEQFF. In DNA form, the CDR3 reads TGCGCCAGCAGTGAGCGGGACTTCACCTACAATGAGCAGTTCTTC.